The 28 T cell receptor beta chains below were found in one sample sequenced in a study of T cells in Graves' hyperthyroidism and ophthalmopathy. What was amplified from RNA transcripts were TCR beta CDR3 regions. An initial round of RT-PCR targeting the TCR CDR3 relied on the HTBI primer set. TCRdb fed the multiplex PCR reads into MiXCR, producing one record per CDR3 protein. In the table there are some 510,000 distinct CDR3 sequences, 20% to 25% of which are singletons. The sample taken for sequencing was blood. These receptors all come from a man younger than 35 with Graves' hyperthyroidism.

This sequence joins TRBV25-1 and TRBJ2-7, with D possibly matching TRBD1 (5 bases). Germline V gene lookup returns CDR1 MGHDK and CDR2 SYGVNS. The CDR3 is 15 residues long. Trimming left V 2 bases short and J 3 bases short, with 14 bases between. The CDR3 protein is CASSEGAGRGYEQYF. CDR3 bases: TGTGCCAGCAGTGAAGGAGCTGGTAGGGGCTACGAGCAGTACTTC.

J is TRBJ2-7 and V is TRBV28, with 7 positions matching TRBD1. J was trimmed by 4 bases and V by 3 bases; bases with no gene match: 6. Germline CDR1 and CDR2: MDHEN and SYDVKM. The CDR3 contains 14 residues. As DNA, the CDR3 is TGTGCCAGCAGTTTCCTTGACAGGGAATACGAGCAGTACTTC. Amino acid sequence: CASSFLDREYEQYF.

This clonotype was seen ten or more times. The genes are TRBV12-3 or TRBV12-4 and TRBJ1-2; 7 nucleotides line up with TRBD1. This CDR3 is 15 amino acids long. After removal of 6 bases from V and 5 bases from J, the junction contained 12 bases not matched to a gene. Written as DNA, the CDR3 is TGTGCCAGCAGCTCCAACAGGGGCCGCGGATATGGCTACACCTTC. Translated, it gives CASSSNRGRGYGYTF.

The chain uses TRBV12-3 or TRBV12-4 and TRBJ1-1; the D gene is possibly TRBD1 (5 bases). Trimming took 5 bases from V and 6 from J, leaving 13 bases between them. This CDR3 comprises 13 residues. CDR3: CASSPGGRPEAFF. The CDR3 DNA reads as TGTGCCAGCAGTCCGGGGGGGAGGCCTGAAGCTTTCTTT.

This clonotype was counted a few times. The chain combines TRBV3-1 with TRBJ2-3, with D possibly being TRBD2 (6 bases). The germline V gene has CDR1 LGHDT and CDR2 YNNKEL (reference sequence). The CDR3 has 17 residues. Trimming removed 5 bases from V and 5 bases from J, with 23 bases in between. The CDR3 is CASSSTSHLQKRDTQYF. The CDR3 DNA follows: TGTGCCAGCAGCTCCACTAGCCACCTCCAGAAAAGAGATACGCAGTATTTT.

This clonotype has a count of ten or more. The rearrangement uses TRBV20-1 and TRBJ1-2; D may be TRBD1 (5 bases). Trimming removed 3 bases from V and 7 bases from J, with 9 bases in between. The CDR3 has 11 residues. The germline V gene encodes CDR1 DFQATT and CDR2 SNEGSKA (reference sequence). The CDR3 DNA sequence: TGCAGTGCTAGTGGGGGACCTGGCTACACCTTC. Protein sequence: CSASGGPGYTF.

The gene calls are TRBV30 and TRBJ2-6; D gene ambiguous. Deletions cut 3 bases from V and 1 base from J, with 1 base between. Germline lookup yields CDR1 GTSNPN and CDR2 SVGIG (reference sequence). The CDR3 runs to 12 residues. CDR3 region: CAWRSGANVLTF. As DNA, the CDR3 is TGTGCCTGGAGGTCTGGGGCCAACGTCCTGACTTTC.

This clonotype was detected ten times or more. The chain has TRBV6-1 and TRBJ1-3; D unclear. Between the trimmed V and J ends, which lost 6 bases and 0 bases, there was a span of 15 bases. Germline V lookup: CDR1 MNHNS, CDR2 SASEGT. The CDR3 runs to 16 residues. The CDR3 DNA reads TGTGCCAGCAGGGATACAGTGAAGAGCTCTGGAAACACCATATATTTT. It specifies CASRDTVKSSGNTIYF.

This clonotype has at least ten counts. This sequence joins TRBV29-1 and TRBJ2-2; the D gene is possibly TRBD2 (5 bases). Germline CDR1 reads SQVTM; CDR2 reads ANQGSEA. CDR3 length: 14 amino acids. Deletions cut 4 bases from V and 0 bases from J, with 9 bases between. The CDR3 nucleotides are TGCAGCGTTGGCGGACTTACGAACACCGGGGAGCTGTTTTTT. Translating gives CSVGGLTNTGELFF.

V gene TRBV12-3 or TRBV12-4 combines with J gene TRBJ2-2, with D perhaps matching TRBD1 (7 bases). Trimming pared 9 bases from V and 6 bases from J, leaving 23 bases between. The CDR3 runs to 16 residues. The CDR3 sequence: CASTGGGRARAGELFF. The CDR3 DNA reads as TGTGCCAGTACCGGAGGGGGCCGGGCTCGTGCCGGGGAGCTGTTTTTT.

In this sample, this clonotype turned up many times. The rearrangement uses TRBV6-1 and TRBJ2-5; 9 nucleotides agree with TRBD2. CDR3 size: 15 residues. V lost 8 bases and J lost 1; bases outside the gene matches: 8. The germline V gene encodes CDR1 MNHNS and CDR2 SASEGT. Here the CDR3 reads CASEKLAGPQETQYF. The CDR3 region has the DNA TGTGCCAGCGAGAAGCTAGCGGGGCCCCAAGAGACCCAGTACTTC.

The chain recombines TRBV28 with TRBJ1-3, with a possible D match to TRBD1 (5 bases). Germline V gene data show CDR1 as MDHEN and CDR2 as SYDVKM. This CDR3 is 15 amino acids long. The ends were cut back, 7 bases at V and 0 bases at J, with 13 bases in the middle. DNA of the CDR3: TGTGCCAGCACCCTCCAAGGGACCTCTGGAAACACCATATATTTT. This sequence encodes CASTLQGTSGNTIYF.

This clonotype was seen repeatedly, ten times or more. V and J are TRBV11-3 and TRBJ2-7; tentatively, D is TRBD1 or TRBD2 (5 bases each). This CDR3 is 14 amino acids long. With 5 bases removed from V and 4 bases from J, the gap between germline ends came to 15 bases. The V gene's germline CDR1 is SGHNT and CDR2 YENEEA. The CDR3 nucleotides read TGTGCCAGCAGCCTCGAGGGGCAGATTTACGAGCAGTACTTC. Amino acids: CASSLEGQIYEQYF.

The chain carries TRBV6-5 and TRBJ2-2; D remains ambiguous. V lost 3 bases, J lost 2 bases, and 10 bases lay in between. Germline V gene lookup returns CDR1 MNHEY and CDR2 SVGAGI. There are 15 residues in the CDR3. This chain's CDR3 is CASSYLGLNTGELFF. The CDR3 DNA is TGTGCCAGCAGTTATTTGGGATTAAACACCGGGGAGCTGTTTTTT.

The V call is TRBV15, the J call TRBJ2-6; the D is unclear. This CDR3 has 15 amino acids. Germline-derived CDR1 and CDR2 are LNHNV and YYDKDF (reference sequence). V was pared by 2 bases and J by 0 bases, with 5 bases between. This CDR3 is CATSRPLSGANVLTF. In nucleotides, the CDR3 is TGTGCCACCAGCAGACCTCTCTCTGGGGCCAACGTCCTGACTTTC.

This sequence joins TRBV6-5 and TRBJ1-2; D not resolved. The V and J ends lost 0 bases and 7 bases respectively, with 3 bases between them. The CDR3 length is 11 residues. Germline CDR1 MNHEY, CDR2 SVGAGI. CDR3 bases: TGTGCCAGCAGTTACTCGAGTGGCTACACCTTC. Translated, it gives CASSYSSGYTF.

This rearrangement joins TRBV19 to TRBJ2-2; 8 bases fit TRBD1. Trimming cost V 5 bases and J 7 bases; bases outside gene matches: 3. The CDR3 is made up of 13 amino acids. Germline CDR1 LNHDA, CDR2 SQIVND (reference sequence). CDR3 coding DNA: TGTGCCAGTAGTGCCACAGGGGGCGGGGAGCTGTTTTTT. It yields the protein CASSATGGGELFF.

In nucleotides, the CDR3 is TGTGCCACCAGTGATGGGGGTGGATACGAGCAGTACTTC. This translates into CATSDGGGYEQYF. The J gene is TRBJ2-7, the V gene TRBV24-1, with D perhaps being TRBD1 or TRBD2 (5 bases each). This CDR3 is 13 amino acids long. The germline CDR1 and CDR2 sequences are KGHDR and SFDVKD. V was clipped by 3 bases and J by 4 bases, with 9 bases between them.

This clonotype was seen at least ten times. This chain links TRBV5-1 with TRBJ2-7; no reliable D call. The germline V gene encodes CDR1 SGHRS and CDR2 YFSETQ. This CDR3 has 13 residues. The V gene lost 4 bases and the J gene lost 0 bases, with 8 bases spanning the gap. The DNA of the CDR3 is TGCGCCAGCAGCGTGAAGAACTCCTACGAGCAGTACTTC. This encodes CASSVKNSYEQYF.

This clonotype was counted once. The chain links TRBV6-5 to TRBJ1-2; maybe TRBD1 (6 bases). The CDR3 runs 15 residues. Trimming removed 4 bases at V and 8 bases at J, with 20 bases between. CDR1 and CDR2 from the germline V gene are MNHEY and SVGAGI. The CDR3 loop is CASSFMGGAGRGYTF. In DNA form, the CDR3 reads TGTGCCAGCAGTTTTATGGGGGGGGCAGGAAGAGGCTACACCTTC.

This clonotype was seen repeatedly, ten times or more. This chain uses TRBV6-5 with TRBJ2-7; 7 bases align to TRBD1. Germline trimming cut 2 bases from V and 7 bases from J; bases unmatched to any gene: 5. The CDR3 contains 13 residues. Germline values: CDR1 MNHEY, CDR2 SVGAGI. The CDR3 DNA reads TGTGCCAGCAGTTACGACAGGGTCGGGGAGCAGTACTTC. Its protein is CASSYDRVGEQYF.

This clonotype was counted at least ten times. V and J are TRBV12-3 or TRBV12-4 and TRBJ2-7; no reliable D call. V was pared by 8 bases and J by 0 bases, with 8 bases between. The CDR3 is made up of 12 amino acids. DNA of the CDR3: TGTGCCAGCGGGGTTAGCTCCTACGAGCAGTACTTC. Its translation: CASGVSSYEQYF.

This clonotype turned up a few times. The V gene is TRBV4-1, the J gene TRBJ2-5; 10 bases map to TRBD1. Germline CDR1 is MGHRA and CDR2 is YSYEKL. Trimming at V came to 3 bases and at J to 4 bases, leaving 11 bases not matched to a gene. The CDR3 is 17 residues long. CDR3 loop: CASSQTGGAVTLETQYF. CDR3 in DNA: TGCGCCAGCAGCCAGACAGGGGGCGCGGTTACGTTAGAGACCCAGTACTTC.

In this sample, this clonotype turned up a few times. The rearrangement uses TRBV12-3 or TRBV12-4 and TRBJ1-6; unclear D gene. The CDR3 has 15 residues. V gave up 2 bases and J gave up 1 base, with 6 bases separating them. The CDR3 bases are TGTGCCAGCAGTTTAAAGGGATCCTATAATTCACCCCTCCACTTT. It specifies CASSLKGSYNSPLHF.

The rearrangement links TRBV6-1 to TRBJ2-7; D is ambiguous. Trimming removed 2 bases from V and 4 bases from J, with 12 bases in between. In germline, CDR1 is MNHNS, CDR2 SASEGT. This CDR3 is built from 14 residues. CDR3 sequence: CASSEMTDLYEQYF. The CDR3 DNA reads TGTGCCAGCAGTGAAATGACGGATCTTTACGAGCAGTACTTC.

This clonotype was observed a few times. V usage is TRBV7-8 and J usage is TRBJ2-7; 9 nucleotides align to TRBD1. Germline-derived CDR1 and CDR2 are SGHVS and FQNEAQ. The CDR3 length is 17 residues. V shed 1 base, J shed 6 bases, and the junction held 13 bases outside the gene matches. DNA for the CDR3: TGTGCCAGCAGCTTAGAGTTGTTGGGACAGGGAGGGGGCGAGCAGTACTTC. It yields the protein CASSLELLGQGGGEQYF.

This clonotype has at least ten counts. The rearrangement joins TRBV7-4 to TRBJ1-6; D remains ambiguous. V lost 4 bases and J lost 0, with 7 bases in between. CDR3 length equals 15 residues. Germline V gives CDR1 SGHVT, CDR2 SQSDAQ. The CDR3, as DNA: TGTGCCAGCAGCTCACCATGCTCCTATAATTCACCCCTCCACTTT. Amino acids: CASSSPCSYNSPLHF.

This clonotype was observed at least ten times. This rearrangement joins TRBV19 to TRBJ1-2; a weak D match, TRBD1 (5 bases). This CDR3 is 14 amino acids long. Germline V CDR1 and CDR2: LNHDA, SQIVND (reference sequence). Trimming shortened V by 6 bases and J by 6 bases, and 17 bases separated the two germline ends. In DNA form, the CDR3 reads TGTGCCAGTAGCCCCCCGACACGGGGACATGGCTACACCTTC. This translates into CASSPPTRGHGYTF.